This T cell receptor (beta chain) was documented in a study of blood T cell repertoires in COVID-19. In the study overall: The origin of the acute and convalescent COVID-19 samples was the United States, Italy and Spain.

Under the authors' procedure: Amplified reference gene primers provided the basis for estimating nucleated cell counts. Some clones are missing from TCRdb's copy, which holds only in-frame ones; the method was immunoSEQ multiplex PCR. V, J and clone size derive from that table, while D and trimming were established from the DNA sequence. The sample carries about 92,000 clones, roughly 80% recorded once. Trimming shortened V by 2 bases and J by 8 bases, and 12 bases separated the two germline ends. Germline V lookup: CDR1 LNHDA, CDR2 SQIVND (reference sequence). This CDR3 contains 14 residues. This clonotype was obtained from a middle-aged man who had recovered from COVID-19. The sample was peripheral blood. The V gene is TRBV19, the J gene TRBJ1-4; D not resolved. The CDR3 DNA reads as TGTGCCAGTAGTATACAGGATATGGGCGAAAAACTGTTTTTT. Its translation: CASSIQDMGEKLFF. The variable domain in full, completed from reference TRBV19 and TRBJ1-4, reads DGGITQSPKYLFRKEGQNVTLSCEQNLNHDAMYWYRQDPGQGLRLIYYSQIVNDFQKGDIAEGYSVSREKKESFPLTVTSAQKNPTAFYLCASSIQDMGEKLFFGSGTQLSVL.